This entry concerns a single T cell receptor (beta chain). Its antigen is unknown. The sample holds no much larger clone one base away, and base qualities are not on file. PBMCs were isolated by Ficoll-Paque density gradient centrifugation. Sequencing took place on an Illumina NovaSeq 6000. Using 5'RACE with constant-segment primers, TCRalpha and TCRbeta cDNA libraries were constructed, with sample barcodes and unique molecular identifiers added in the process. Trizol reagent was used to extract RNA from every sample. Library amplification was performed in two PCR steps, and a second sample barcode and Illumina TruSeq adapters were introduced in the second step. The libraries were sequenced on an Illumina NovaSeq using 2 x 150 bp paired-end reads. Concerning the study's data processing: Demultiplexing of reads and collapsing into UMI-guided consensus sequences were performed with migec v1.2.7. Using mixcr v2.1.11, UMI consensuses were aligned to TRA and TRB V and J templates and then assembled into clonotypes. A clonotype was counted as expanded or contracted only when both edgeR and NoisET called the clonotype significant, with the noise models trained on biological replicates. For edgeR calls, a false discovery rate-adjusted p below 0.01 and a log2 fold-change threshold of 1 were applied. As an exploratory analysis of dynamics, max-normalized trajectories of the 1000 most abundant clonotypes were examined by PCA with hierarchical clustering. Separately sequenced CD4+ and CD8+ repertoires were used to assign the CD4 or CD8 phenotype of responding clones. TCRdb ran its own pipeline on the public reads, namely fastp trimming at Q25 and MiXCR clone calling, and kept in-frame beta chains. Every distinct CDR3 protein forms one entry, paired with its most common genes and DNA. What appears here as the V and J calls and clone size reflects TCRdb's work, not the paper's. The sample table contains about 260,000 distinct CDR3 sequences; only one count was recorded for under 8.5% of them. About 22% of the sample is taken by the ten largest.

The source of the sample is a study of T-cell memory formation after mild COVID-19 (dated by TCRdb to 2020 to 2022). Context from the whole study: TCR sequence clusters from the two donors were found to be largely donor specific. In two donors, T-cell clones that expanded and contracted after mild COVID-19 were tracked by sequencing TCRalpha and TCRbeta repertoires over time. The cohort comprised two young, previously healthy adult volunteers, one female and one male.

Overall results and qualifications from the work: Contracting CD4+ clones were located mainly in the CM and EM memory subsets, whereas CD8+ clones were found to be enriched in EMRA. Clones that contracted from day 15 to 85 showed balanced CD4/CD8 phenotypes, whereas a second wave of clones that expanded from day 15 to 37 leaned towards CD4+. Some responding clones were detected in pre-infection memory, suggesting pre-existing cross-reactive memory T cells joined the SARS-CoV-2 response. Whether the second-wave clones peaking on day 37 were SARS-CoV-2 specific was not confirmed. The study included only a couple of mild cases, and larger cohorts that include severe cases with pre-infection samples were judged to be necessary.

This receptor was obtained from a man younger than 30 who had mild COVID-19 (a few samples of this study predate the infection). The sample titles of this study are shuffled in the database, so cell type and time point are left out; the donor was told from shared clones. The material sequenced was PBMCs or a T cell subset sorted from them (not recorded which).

The CDR3 loop reads CSARGATQTDYNEQFF. The bases read TGCAGTGCTAGGGGGGCCACACAAACGGACTACAATGAGCAGTTCTTC. This chain joins TRBV20-1 to TRBJ2-1; TRBD1 is a possible D gene, resting on 6 matching bases. The germline ends are 18 bases apart after V is trimmed by 3 bases and J by 3 bases. From cysteine to phenylalanine, the CDR3 is 16 amino acids long. Left in the record is the CDR3 DNA by itself, 48 bases read in frame from the first base. As encoded in the germline V gene (reference sequence), CDR1 is DFQATT while CDR2 is SNEGSKA.